The present T cell receptor beta chain was sequenced within a study of CD8+ T cells in alopecia areata. Study results and limitations: Higher clonality was seen in lesional scalp than in normal scalp, especially in alopecia totalis/universalis.

The sample holds a few counts of this clone. Its antigen remains unknown. The junction had 3 bases not matched to a gene; V was cut back by 9 bases and J by 7 bases. CDR3 length equals 12 residues. Germline CDR1 and CDR2: ENHRY and SYGVKD. It was cDNA, reverse transcribed from extracted RNA, that served as the sequencing template. Produced via immunoSEQ multiplex PCR; TCRdb's table is partial and in-frame only. The sample carries about 180,000 clones, 59% recorded once. The V and J genes are TRBV10-3 and TRBJ1-6; 7 positions agree with TRBD1. The TCR was taken from a human donor with alopecia areata. Sample: CD4+ T cells sorted from blood, taken at week 0. The CDR3, as DNA: TGTGCCATTCAGACAGGGAATTCACCCCTCCACTTT. It is translated as CAIQTGNSPLHF.